This passage covers 31 T cell receptor beta chains from one sample sequenced in a study of a mutant IDH1 vaccine in newly diagnosed glioma (dated by TCRdb to the early 2020s). This sample's time point label indicates: week 47, end of study. Each vaccine dose, consisting of 300 ug of a 20-mer mutant IDH1 peptide in Montanide, was administered subcutaneously with topical imiquimod. Libraries came from the immunoSEQ multiplex PCR assay. TCRdb took over this immuneACCESS table, retaining in-frame rearrangements with V and J assigned. Such tables are incomplete; in checked studies, under half of the missing clones stem from an unresolved V gene, and the remainder is unexplained. The sample records roughly 22,000 clones, about 81% of which are singletons. In total, the top ten clones hold under 4% of the sample. Antigen specificity for these receptors is unknown. Material: PBMCs, obtained from a glioma patient whose treatment included an IDH1 peptide vaccine. These TCRs come from a man aged 35 to 55 with glioma. Some clones in this sample may be carry-over from other donors' samples.

The rearrangement joins TRBV18 to TRBJ1-1; D uncertain. The CDR3 has 12 residues. Germline V CDR1 and CDR2: KGHSH, LQKENI. Trimming removed 5 bases from V and 1 base from J, with 5 bases in between. Here the CDR3 reads CASSTTNTEAFF. The CDR3 DNA sequence: TGTGCCAGCTCAACTACGAACACTGAAGCTTTCTTT.

The V and J genes are TRBV9 and TRBJ1-4; the D is unclear. CDR1 is SGDLS and CDR2 is YYNGEE in the germline V gene. The CDR3 spans 14 residues. Between the trimmed V and J ends, which lost 4 bases and 1 base, there was a span of 8 bases. The CDR3 loop reads CASSPQKTNEKLFF. In DNA, the CDR3 is TGTGCCAGCAGCCCCCAGAAAACTAATGAAAAACTGTTTTTT.

The V gene is TRBV7-2, the J gene TRBJ2-7; unclear D gene. V was clipped by 5 bases and J by 7 bases, with 9 bases between them. CDR1 is SGHTA and CDR2 is FQGNSA in the germline V gene. There are 11 residues in the CDR3. Here the CDR3 reads CASSLRREQYF. The CDR3 region has the DNA TGTGCCAGCAGCCTCCGTCGGGAGCAGTACTTC.

The chain links TRBV7-2 to TRBJ2-7, with D maybe TRBD2 (6 bases). Germline V gene data show CDR1 as SGHTA and CDR2 as FQGNSA. This CDR3 contains 14 residues. The ends were cut back, 4 bases at V and 5 bases at J, with 15 bases in the middle. CDR3 DNA sequence: TGTGCCAGCAGCTCCCGGACTATGGGACACGAGCAGTACTTC. It specifies CASSSRTMGHEQYF.

The rearrangement links TRBV19 to TRBJ1-5, with D possibly TRBD1 on 5 matching bases. Between the trimmed V and J ends, which lost 3 bases and 2 bases, there was a span of 26 bases. The CDR3 has 20 residues. Germline CDR1 reads LNHDA; CDR2 reads SQIVND (reference sequence). The DNA for the CDR3 is TGTGCCAGTAGTATGACGAGGGAGGGACGGGGTTCACGCGGCAATCAGCCCCAGCATTTT. Its translation is CASSMTREGRGSRGNQPQHF. Using reference TRBV19 and TRBJ1-5 for the parts outside the CDR3, the full variable domain is DGGITQSPKYLFRKEGQNVTLSCEQNLNHDAMYWYRQDPGQGLRLIYYSQIVNDFQKGDIAEGYSVSREKKESFPLTVTSAQKNPTAFYLCASSMTREGRGSRGNQPQHFGDGTRLSIL.

This clone was counted a single time. The rearrangement links TRBV11-3 to TRBJ2-7, with D perhaps TRBD1 (5 bases). Germline lookup yields CDR1 SGHNT and CDR2 YENEEA. Between the trimmed V and J ends, which lost 3 bases and 0 bases, there was a span of 9 bases. This CDR3 has 14 amino acids. The CDR3 DNA reads as TGTGCCAGCAGCTTCGACAGTAGCTCCTACGAGCAGTACTTC. Protein product: CASSFDSSSYEQYF.

J is TRBJ2-2 and V is TRBV4-3; D not certain. Germline values: CDR1 LGHNA, CDR2 YSLEER. CDR3 length: 14 residues. V was clipped by 4 bases and J by 2 bases, with 8 bases between them. The chain's CDR3 is CASSPGFNTGELFF. CDR3 DNA sequence: TGCGCCAGCAGCCCAGGATTTAACACCGGGGAGCTGTTTTTT.

The genes are TRBV5-1 and TRBJ2-3; a possible D gene is TRBD1 (6 bases). V was shortened by 0 bases and J by 8 bases, with 13 bases between the two germline ends. This CDR3 is built from 14 residues. Germline CDR1 SGHRS, CDR2 YFSETQ. The CDR3 region is CASSLGGGSGTQYF. CDR3 coding DNA: TGCGCCAGCAGCTTGGGAGGGGGAAGTGGTACGCAGTATTTT.

This chain links TRBV6-1 with TRBJ2-7, with 8 bases lining up with TRBD1. V dropped 8 bases and J dropped 5; count of bases not matched to a gene: 11. Germline values: CDR1 MNHNS, CDR2 SASEGT. CDR3 length equals 14 residues. The CDR3 reads CASRKRGQDHEQYF. For the CDR3, the DNA is TGTGCCAGCCGTAAACGGGGACAGGATCACGAGCAGTACTTC.

This CDR3 is CASSMPIQATGELFF. The CDR3, as DNA: TGTGCCAGTAGTATGCCCATACAGGCCACCGGGGAGCTGTTTTTT. The chain recombines TRBV19 with TRBJ2-2, with D possibly being TRBD1 (5 bases). V lost 3 bases to trimming and J lost 4 bases, with 12 bases between them. This CDR3 region has 15 residues. Germline V gives CDR1 LNHDA, CDR2 SQIVND (reference sequence). Supplemented by reference TRBV19 and TRBJ2-2, the full variable domain reads DGGITQSPKYLFRKEGQNVTLSCEQNLNHDAMYWYRQDPGQGLRLIYYSQIVNDFQKGDIAEGYSVSREKKESFPLTVTSAQKNPTAFYLCASSMPIQATGELFFGEGSRLTVL.

The table lists this clone with a few counts. The V gene is TRBV6-1, the J gene TRBJ1-1; 7 bases are a match to TRBD1. V lost 8 bases, J lost 2 bases, and 5 bases stayed unmatched. This CDR3 is built from 13 residues. Germline CDR1 and CDR2: MNHNS and SASEGT. The CDR3 DNA reads as TGTGCCAGCTCCGACAGGGACAACACTGAAGCTTTCTTT. This sequence encodes CASSDRDNTEAFF.

This rearrangement joins TRBV5-6 to TRBJ2-7; D is unresolved. The CDR3 is 12 amino acids. Between the trimmed V and J ends, which lost 0 bases and 8 bases, there was a span of 9 bases. From germline, CDR1 is SGHDT and CDR2 YYEEEE. This chain's CDR3 is CASSLDRQKQYF. CDR3 bases: TGTGCCAGCAGCTTGGATAGGCAGAAGCAGTACTTC.

This rearrangement joins TRBV19 to TRBJ1-5; no firm D call. This CDR3 has 13 amino acids. Deletions cut 0 bases from V and 7 bases from J, with 7 bases between. Germline assignment: CDR1 LNHDA and CDR2 SQIVND (reference sequence). The CDR3, as DNA: TGTGCCAGTAGTATAGATCTAGGGCAGCCCCAGCATTTT. This translates into CASSIDLGQPQHF.

This chain connects TRBV4-2 to TRBJ2-1; D gene uncertain. This CDR3 is 14 amino acids long. The V gene lost 4 bases and the J gene lost 8 bases, with 15 bases spanning the gap. Germline CDR1 and CDR2: LGHNA and YNFKEQ. The CDR3 DNA sequence: TGTGCCAGCAGCCTAAGTCGGGCCGCGGATGAGCAGTTCTTC. It yields the protein CASSLSRAADEQFF.

This chain connects TRBV6-6 to TRBJ1-1; possibly TRBD1 for D (6 bases). V dropped 2 bases and J dropped 6 bases, with 16 bases sitting between them. The germline V gene has CDR1 MNHNY and CDR2 SVGAGI (reference sequence). This CDR3 comprises 15 residues. CDR3 protein: CASSYRGGGRAEAFF. The CDR3 DNA reads TGTGCCAGCAGTTACCGCGGAGGGGGTAGGGCTGAAGCTTTCTTT.

This clone was recorded once. This chain links TRBV19 with TRBJ1-1; D uncertain. The V gene's germline CDR1 is LNHDA and CDR2 SQIVND (reference sequence). Deletions cut 5 bases from V and 5 bases from J, with 9 bases between. CDR3 size: 12 residues. CDR3 loop: CASSLGKTEAFF. Written as DNA, the CDR3 is TGTGCCAGTAGTTTGGGGAAGACTGAAGCTTTCTTT. The whole variable domain, remainder taken from reference TRBV19 and TRBJ1-1, is DGGITQSPKYLFRKEGQNVTLSCEQNLNHDAMYWYRQDPGQGLRLIYYSQIVNDFQKGDIAEGYSVSREKKESFPLTVTSAQKNPTAFYLCASSLGKTEAFFGQGTRLTVV.

The V and J genes are TRBV7-8 and TRBJ2-1; 7 nucleotides agree with TRBD2. This CDR3 has 17 amino acids. Unmatched junction bases numbered 10, after V lost 3 bases and J lost 2 bases. Germline CDR1 and CDR2: SGHVS and FQNEAQ. CDR3 sequence (DNA): TGTGCCAGCAGCTTTGGCCGCGGGGGTGATCCCTACAATGAGCAGTTCTTC. This codes for CASSFGRGGDPYNEQFF.

CDR3 sequence reads: CASSESGFSYNEQFF. The CDR3 coding sequence is TGTGCCAGCAGTGAATCAGGCTTCTCCTACAATGAGCAGTTCTTC. The chain joins TRBV2 to TRBJ2-1; D gene uncertain. The V gene's germline CDR1 is SNHLY and CDR2 FYNNEI. The CDR3 runs to 15 residues. V was pared by 2 bases and J by 0 bases, with 8 bases between.

This chain joins TRBV5-6 and TRBJ2-1, with TRBD1 matching 7 bases. Trimming cost V 4 bases and J 8 bases; bases outside gene matches: 15. The CDR3 is made up of 16 amino acids. Germline CDR1 and CDR2: SGHDT and YYEEEE. The CDR3 region is CASSLSSTGLWDEQFF. The CDR3 region has the DNA TGTGCCAGCAGCCTATCATCGACAGGGCTTTGGGATGAGCAGTTCTTC.

This clone has only one observation. The chain couples TRBV14 to TRBJ2-6, with D perhaps matching TRBD1 (6 bases). CDR3 size: 16 residues. Trimming cost V 1 base and J 5 bases, with 12 bases left between them. Germline V CDR1 and CDR2: SGHDN, FVKESK. The CDR3 loop reads CASSQVRQARANVLTF. In DNA, the CDR3 is TGTGCCAGCAGCCAAGTCCGACAGGCTAGGGCCAACGTCCTGACTTTC.

V and J are TRBV28 and TRBJ1-3; D remains ambiguous. The CDR3 consists of 15 residues. The germline V and J ends were trimmed by 5 bases and 0 bases, with 11 bases remaining between them. Germline loops: CDR1 MDHEN, CDR2 SYDVKM. As DNA, the CDR3 is TGTGCCAGCAGTACCCGACATAACTCTGGAAACACCATATATTTT. This encodes CASSTRHNSGNTIYF.

CDR3 nucleotide sequence: TGTGCCAGTAGTATAGGTCTGTCAGATACGCAGTATTTT. Amino acid sequence: CASSIGLSDTQYF. V is TRBV19 and J is TRBJ2-3; D is unclear. CDR3 length equals 13 residues. Looked up from germline, CDR1 is LNHDA and CDR2 is SQIVND (reference sequence). V was pared by 1 base and J by 4 bases, with 6 bases between.

The rearrangement uses TRBV5-5 and TRBJ1-1; 9 nucleotides align to TRBD1. Trimming cost V 0 bases and J 3 bases; bases outside gene matches: 6. Germline assignment: CDR1 SGHKS and CDR2 YYEKEE (reference sequence). The CDR3 length is 16 residues. The CDR3 DNA follows: TGTGCCAGCAGCTTGGGGGGGACAGGGCGGGACACTGAAGCTTTCTTT. Its translation is CASSLGGTGRDTEAFF.

The V call is TRBV19, the J call TRBJ1-1; possibly TRBD1 for D (6 bases). CDR3 length: 15 amino acids. Germline V lookup: CDR1 LNHDA, CDR2 SQIVND (reference sequence). The ends were cut back, 6 bases at V and 4 bases at J, with 18 bases in the middle. CDR3 sequence reads: CASRESGGRGTEAFF. The CDR3, as DNA: TGTGCCAGTAGAGAATCCGGGGGCCGGGGCACTGAAGCTTTCTTT.

The rearrangement uses TRBV5-5 and TRBJ2-1; weak D call: TRBD1 (6 bases). The CDR3 contains 19 residues. The germline V gene encodes CDR1 SGHKS and CDR2 YYEKEE (reference sequence). Trimming pared 4 bases from V and 1 base from J, leaving 24 bases between. The CDR3 sequence: CASSLAQGIDKRSYNEQFF. CDR3 nucleotides: TGTGCCAGCAGCCTGGCACAGGGAATAGATAAGCGGTCCTACAATGAGCAGTTCTTC.

CDR3 coding DNA: TGTGCCAGCAGCCCCAGAAGTTCGGGAAATGAAAAACTGTTTTTT. Its translation: CASSPRSSGNEKLFF. The chain uses TRBV9 and TRBJ1-4; no clear D gene. CDR3 length: 15 residues. CDR1 is SGDLS and CDR2 is YYNGEE in the germline V gene. The V and J ends lost 4 bases and 5 bases respectively, with 15 bases between them. Looking up the rest from reference TRBV9 and TRBJ1-4 gives the full variable domain: DSGVTQTPKHLITATGQRVTLRCSPRSGDLSVYWYQQSLDQGLQFLIQYYNGEERAKGNILERFSAQQFPDLHSELNLSSLELGDSALYFCASSPRSSGNEKLFFGSGTQLSVL.

V and J are TRBV27 and TRBJ1-1; TRBD1 is a possible D gene (5 bases). The CDR3 consists of 14 residues. V was shortened by 4 bases and J by 0 bases, with 9 bases between the two germline ends. Looked up from germline, CDR1 is MNHEY and CDR2 is SMNVEV (reference sequence). The CDR3 protein is CASSSLTVNTEAFF. In DNA, the CDR3 is TGTGCCAGCAGTTCCTTGACAGTGAACACTGAAGCTTTCTTT.

The chain is built from TRBV27 and TRBJ2-7; D perhaps matches TRBD1 (7 bases). The CDR3 spans 16 residues. CDR1 and CDR2 from the germline V gene are MNHEY and SMNVEV (reference sequence). V lost 2 bases and J 0 bases, leaving 14 bases between the germline ends. The CDR3 DNA is TGTGCCAGCAGTTTAGGAGGGGGCCTTAGCTCCTACGAGCAGTACTTC. Amino acids: CASSLGGGLSSYEQYF.

This chain joins TRBV2 and TRBJ1-5, with D uncertain. CDR1 and CDR2 from the germline V gene are SNHLY and FYNNEI. The V end lost 9 bases, the J end lost 2 bases, and 11 bases lay between the germline ends. This CDR3 spans 13 amino acids. DNA of the CDR3: TGTGCCAGTCAGGACGCGGGCAATCAGCCCCAGCATTTT. This sequence encodes CASQDAGNQPQHF.

V and J are TRBV18 and TRBJ2-1, with 8 bases that match TRBD1. The CDR3 extends over 14 amino acids. Trimming took 3 bases from V and 9 from J; bases not matched to a gene: 7. The germline V gene has CDR1 KGHSH and CDR2 LQKENI. CDR3: CASSPNTGGGEQFF. CDR3 bases: TGTGCCAGCTCACCGAATACAGGGGGTGGTGAGCAGTTCTTC. The variable domain in full, completed from reference TRBV18 and TRBJ2-1, reads NAGVMQNPRHLVRRRGQEARLRCSPMKGHSHVYWYRQLPEEGLKFMVYLQKENIIDESGMPKERFSAEFPKEGPSILRIQQVVRGDSAAYFCASSPNTGGGEQFFGPGTRLTVL.

The chain recombines TRBV6-1 with TRBJ1-6; D may be TRBD1 (6 bases). Trimming cost V 5 bases and J 3 bases, with 11 bases left between them. This CDR3 comprises 15 residues. Looked up from germline, CDR1 is MNHNS and CDR2 is SASEGT. Written as DNA, the CDR3 is TGTGCCAGCAGTATACAGGGAATCTATAATTCACCCCTCCACTTT. Its translation is CASSIQGIYNSPLHF.